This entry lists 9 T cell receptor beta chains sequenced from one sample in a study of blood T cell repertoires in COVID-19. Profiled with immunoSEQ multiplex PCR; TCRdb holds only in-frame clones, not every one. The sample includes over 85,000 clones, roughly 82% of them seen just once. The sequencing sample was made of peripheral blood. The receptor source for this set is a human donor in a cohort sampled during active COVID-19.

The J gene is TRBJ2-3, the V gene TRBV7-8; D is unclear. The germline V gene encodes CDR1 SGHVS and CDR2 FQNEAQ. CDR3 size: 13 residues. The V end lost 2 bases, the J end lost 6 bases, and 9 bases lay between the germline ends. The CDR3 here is CASSLQLRDTQYF. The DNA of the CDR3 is TGTGCCAGCAGCTTACAATTGCGGGATACGCAGTATTTT. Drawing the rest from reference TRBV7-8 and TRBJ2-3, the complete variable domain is GAGVSQSPRYKVAKRGQDVALRCDPISGHVSLFWYQQALGQGPEFLTYFQNEAQLDKSGLPSDRFFAERPEGSVSTLKIQRTQQEDSAVYLCASSLQLRDTQYFGPGTRLTVL.

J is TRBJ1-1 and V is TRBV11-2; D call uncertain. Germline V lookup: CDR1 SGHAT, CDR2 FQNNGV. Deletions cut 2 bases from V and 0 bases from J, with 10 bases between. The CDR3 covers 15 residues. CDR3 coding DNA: TGTGCCAGCAGCTTAAGAACAGCTATGAACACTGAAGCTTTCTTT. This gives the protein CASSLRTAMNTEAFF.

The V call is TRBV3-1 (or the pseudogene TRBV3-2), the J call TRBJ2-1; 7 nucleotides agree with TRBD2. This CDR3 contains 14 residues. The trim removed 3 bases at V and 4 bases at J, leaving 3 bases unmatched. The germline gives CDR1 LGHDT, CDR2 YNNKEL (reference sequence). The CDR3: CASSQGLSYNEQFF. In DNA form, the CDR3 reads TGTGCCAGCAGCCAGGGACTATCTTACAATGAGCAGTTCTTC.

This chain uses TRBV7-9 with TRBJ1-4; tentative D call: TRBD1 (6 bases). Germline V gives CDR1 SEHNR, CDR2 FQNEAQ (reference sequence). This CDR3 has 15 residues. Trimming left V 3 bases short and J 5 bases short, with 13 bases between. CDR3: CASSFLPGANEKLFF. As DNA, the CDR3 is TGTGCCAGCAGCTTTTTGCCAGGGGCGAATGAAAAACTGTTTTTT.

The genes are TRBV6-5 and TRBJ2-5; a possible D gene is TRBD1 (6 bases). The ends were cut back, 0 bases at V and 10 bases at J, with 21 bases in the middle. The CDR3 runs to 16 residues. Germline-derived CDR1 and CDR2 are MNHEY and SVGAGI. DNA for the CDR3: TGTGCCAGCAGTTACTCGATGGCTGGGCCAGGGGTCGTCCAGTACTTC. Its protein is CASSYSMAGPGVVQYF.

The chain's CDR3 is CASSQNRELAFF. CDR3 coding DNA: TGCGCCAGCTCCCAAAATCGCGAGCTGGCTTTCTTT. The rearrangement links TRBV5-1 to TRBJ1-1; no reliable D call. The CDR3 length is 12 residues. Looked up from germline, CDR1 is SGHRS and CDR2 is YFSETQ. The V end lost 7 bases, the J end lost 11 bases, and 18 bases lay between the germline ends. Variable domain in full (rest from reference TRBV5-1 and TRBJ1-1): KAGVTQTPRYLIKTRGQQVTLSCSPISGHRSVSWYQQTPGQGLQFLFEYFSETQRNKGNFPGRFSGRQFSNSRSEMNVSTLELGDSALYLCASSQNRELAFFGQGTRLTVV.

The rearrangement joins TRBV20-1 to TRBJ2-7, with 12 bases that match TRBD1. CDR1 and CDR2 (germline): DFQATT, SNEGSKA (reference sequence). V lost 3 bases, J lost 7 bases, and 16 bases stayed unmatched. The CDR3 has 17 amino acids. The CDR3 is CSASRLPPGQGAGEQYF. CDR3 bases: TGCAGTGCTAGTCGCCTTCCACCGGGACAGGGGGCGGGGGAGCAGTACTTC.

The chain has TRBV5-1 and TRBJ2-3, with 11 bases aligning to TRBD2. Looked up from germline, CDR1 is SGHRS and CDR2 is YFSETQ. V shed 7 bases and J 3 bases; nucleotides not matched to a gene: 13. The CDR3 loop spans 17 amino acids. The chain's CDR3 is CASHETFSGGDTDTQYF. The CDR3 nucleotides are TGCGCCAGCCACGAGACCTTTAGCGGGGGGGATACAGATACGCAGTATTTT.

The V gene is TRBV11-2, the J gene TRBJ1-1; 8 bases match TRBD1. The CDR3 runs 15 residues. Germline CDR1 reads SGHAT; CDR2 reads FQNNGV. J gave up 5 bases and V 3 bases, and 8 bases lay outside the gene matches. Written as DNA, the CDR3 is TGTGCCAGCAGCTTCCGCAGGGGGCCGAATACTGAAGCTTTCTTT. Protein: CASSFRRGPNTEAFF.